The 8 T cell receptor beta chains given below trace back to one sample, sequenced in a study of blood T cell repertoires in COVID-19. The protocol was immunoSEQ multiplex PCR, while the TCRdb copy is restricted to in-frame clones and leaves out a portion. This sample has approximately 350,000 clones, with around four fifths found just once. Sequenced input: peripheral blood. Receptors were obtained from a man in his thirties or forties with active or convalescent COVID-19.

Note on this clone: Other DNA sequences within the sample encode an identical CDR3. V is TRBV29-1 and J is TRBJ1-2; TRBD1 matches 7 bases. There are 12 residues in the CDR3. Germline loops: CDR1 SQVTM, CDR2 ANQGSEA. J lost 3 bases, V lost 4 bases, and 2 bases had no gene match. CDR3 in amino acids: CSVAGGDYGYTF. In DNA form, the CDR3 reads TGCAGCGTTGCAGGGGGAGACTATGGCTACACCTTC.

This clone was seen repeatedly, ten times or more. J is TRBJ2-7 and V is TRBV28; TRBD2 agrees at 7 bases. Losses at the gene ends were 4 bases for V and 0 bases for J; bases not matched to a gene: 9. The CDR3 contains 16 residues. From germline, CDR1 is MDHEN and CDR2 SYDVKM. CDR3 coding DNA: TGTGCCAGCAGTTCCCCCTCTAGCGGCAGCTCCTACGAGCAGTACTTC. Translated, it gives CASSSPSSGSSYEQYF.

This clone showed up many times. The CDR3: CASSVHGTGWNNEQFF. The CDR3 region has the DNA TGTGCCAGCAGCGTACACGGGACAGGGTGGAACAATGAGCAGTTCTTC. The rearrangement uses TRBV9 and TRBJ2-1; 9 bases agree with TRBD1. CDR1 is SGDLS, CDR2 YYNGEE, per germline. The length of the CDR3 is 16 residues. The V gene end was trimmed by 1 base and the J gene end by 5 bases; junction bases not matched to a gene: 7.

CDR3 in amino acids: CASTIAGGLRNTIYF. CDR3 nucleotide sequence: TGTGCCAGCACCATTGCCGGAGGATTACGAAACACCATATATTTT. The chain combines TRBV28 with TRBJ1-3, with D hard to call. The CDR3 has 15 amino acids. V lost 7 bases and J 5 bases, leaving 18 bases between the germline ends. CDR1 is MDHEN, CDR2 SYDVKM, per germline. The full variable domain, its missing parts supplied by reference TRBV28 and TRBJ1-3, is DVKVTQSSRYLVKRTGEKVFLECVQDMDHENMFWYRQDPGLGLRLIYFSYDVKMKEKGDIPEGYSVSREKKERFSLILESASTNQTSMYLCASTIAGGLRNTIYFGEGSWLTVV.

The chain links TRBV3-1 (or the pseudogene TRBV3-2) to TRBJ2-3; 13 bases fit TRBD2. Germline V lookup: CDR1 LGHDT, CDR2 YNNKEL (reference sequence). Trimming at V came to 4 bases and at J to 0 bases, leaving 1 base not matched to a gene. The CDR3 sequence is 16 residues long. The CDR3 DNA reads TGTGCCAGCAGCCGGACTAGCGGGAGTAGCACAGATACGCAGTATTTT. The encoded protein is CASSRTSGSSTDTQYF.

The J gene is TRBJ1-2, the V gene TRBV4-1; D is ambiguous. V was clipped by 6 bases and J by 8 bases, with 13 bases between them. Germline CDR1 and CDR2: MGHRA and YSYEKL. CDR3 length: 12 amino acids. CDR3 region: CASSTGSRGYTF. The CDR3 coding sequence is TGCGCCAGCAGTACCGGGTCTAGGGGCTACACCTTC.

The J gene is TRBJ1-1, the V gene TRBV12-5; TRBD1 might be the D (6 bases). CDR1 and CDR2 from the germline V gene are LGHNT and FRNRAP. This CDR3 is 12 amino acids long. Trimming shortened V by 5 bases and J by 8 bases, and 12 bases separated the two germline ends. CDR3 in amino acids: CASGGGGGEAFF. CDR3 coding DNA: TGTGCTAGTGGTGGCGGGGGGGGCGAAGCTTTCTTT.

This chain uses TRBV13 with TRBJ1-3; TRBD1 matches 8 bases. The V gene's germline CDR1 is PRHDT and CDR2 FYEKMQ (reference sequence). J was trimmed by 3 bases and V by 5 bases; bases with no gene match: 3. The CDR3 is 14 amino acids. CDR3 sequence: CASSEDRDGNTIYF. DNA of the CDR3: TGTGCCAGCAGCGAGGACAGGGATGGAAACACCATATATTTT. Full variable domain (missing parts from reference TRBV13 and TRBJ1-3): AAGVIQSPRHLIKEKRETATLKCYPIPRHDTVYWYQQGPGQDPQFLISFYEKMQSDKGSIPDRFSAQQFSDYHSELNMSSLELGDSALYFCASSEDRDGNTIYFGEGSWLTVV.